The following is a TCR beta chain sequence with its context. This entry belongs to a study of CD8+ T cells in alopecia areata. V was trimmed by 5 bases and J by 7 bases, leaving 11 bases between them. Per germline, CDR1 SGHTA and CDR2 FQGNSA. The CDR3 loop spans 12 amino acids. RNA, once extracted, was reverse transcribed into cDNA for use as the sequencing template. Libraries were prepared by immunoSEQ multiplex PCR; TCRdb keeps only in-frame clonotypes and omits some of them. The table records 100,000 to 150,000 clones, roughly 58% of them present only once. Sequencing used CD4+ T cells sorted from blood, obtained at week 0. The rearrangement uses TRBV7-2 and TRBJ2-5; D unclear. The sequence was collected from a human donor with alopecia areata. CDR3 DNA: TGTGCCAGCAGCCAGACATTAGGGACCCAGTACTTC. It specifies CASSQTLGTQYF.